What follows are 20 T cell receptor beta chains derived from one specimen sequenced in a study of cytotoxic CD8 clonotypes in ibrutinib-treated CLL. Sequenced by immunoSEQ multiplex PCR; TCRdb stores in-frame clones only, minus some. The sample records 150,000 to 200,000 clones, approximately 80% being singletons. Material: PBMCs, obtained after 12 months of ibrutinib treatment. The receptors shown here come from a human donor with chronic lymphocytic leukemia.

The chain combines TRBV19 with TRBJ2-7; possibly TRBD1 for D (6 bases). The CDR3 is 14 residues long. Germline assignment: CDR1 LNHDA and CDR2 SQIVND (reference sequence). The V and J ends lost 3 bases and 1 base respectively, with 10 bases between them. CDR3 in DNA: TGTGCCAGTAGTATTTTGGGGGCGTCCTACGAGCAGTACTTC. Its translation: CASSILGASYEQYF.

The chain uses TRBV2 and TRBJ2-1, with 10 bases lining up with TRBD2. The CDR3 loop spans 14 amino acids. The germline V gene has CDR1 SNHLY and CDR2 FYNNEI. The J segment lost 4 bases and the V segment lost 7 bases, leaving 4 bases of the junction unmatched. The CDR3 region is CASTQREGYNEQFF. In DNA form, the CDR3 reads TGTGCCAGCACCCAGCGGGAGGGGTACAATGAGCAGTTCTTC.

The chain joins TRBV18 to TRBJ2-7; D is ambiguous. The CDR3 contains 14 residues. Germline V gene lookup returns CDR1 KGHSH and CDR2 LQKENI. V was clipped by 3 bases and J by 4 bases, with 13 bases between them. CDR3 residues: CASSPPRDNYEQYF. Written as DNA, the CDR3 is TGTGCCAGCTCACCCCCTCGAGACAATTACGAGCAGTACTTC.

This sequence joins TRBV19 and TRBJ1-5, with 9 bases aligning to TRBD1. The CDR3 is 16 residues long. Germline values: CDR1 LNHDA, CDR2 SQIVND (reference sequence). Germline trimming cut 3 bases from V and 4 bases from J; bases unmatched to any gene: 7. The CDR3 here is CASSIESGTGNQPQHF. In DNA, the CDR3 is TGTGCCAGTAGTATCGAATCGGGGACAGGGAATCAGCCCCAGCATTTT.

The chain employs TRBV9 and TRBJ2-3; D is perhaps TRBD1 (6 bases). CDR3 length: 12 amino acids. Trimming removed 4 bases at V and 6 bases at J, with 9 bases between. CDR1 and CDR2 (germline): SGDLS, YYNGEE. CDR3 bases: TGTGCCAGCAGCTCAAGGGGGGATACGCAGTATTTT. Translating gives CASSSRGDTQYF.

The rearrangement joins TRBV19 to TRBJ1-2; D call uncertain. The V gene lost 1 base and the J gene lost 4 bases, with 10 bases spanning the gap. Germline lookup yields CDR1 LNHDA and CDR2 SQIVND (reference sequence). CDR3 length equals 14 residues. The CDR3 nucleotides read TGTGCCAGTAGTATAGCAGCAGGATCCTATGGCTACACCTTC. It yields the protein CASSIAAGSYGYTF.

The chain has TRBV28 and TRBJ1-2, with 12 positions matching TRBD1. The CDR3 sequence is 13 residues long. V was clipped by 10 bases and J by 7 bases; unmatched bases: 7. Germline lookup yields CDR1 MDHEN and CDR2 SYDVKM. The CDR3 is CATDLGQGAGYTF. The CDR3 DNA is TGTGCCACGGACCTGGGACAGGGGGCTGGCTACACCTTC.

The chain joins TRBV28 to TRBJ2-3; TRBD1 matches 9 bases. The CDR3 sequence is 13 residues long. CDR1 is MDHEN and CDR2 is SYDVKM in the germline V gene. V was pared by 8 bases and J by 3 bases, with 3 bases of the junction left unmatched. CDR3 in amino acids: CASRDRDTDTQYF. The DNA for the CDR3 is TGTGCCAGCCGGGACAGGGATACAGATACGCAGTATTTT.

This clone was detected only a few times. The chain has TRBV10-3 and TRBJ1-5; D is unresolved. Germline CDR1 is ENHRY and CDR2 is SYGVKD. This CDR3 has 13 amino acids. Trimming removed 7 bases from V and 3 bases from J, with 10 bases in between. This CDR3 reads CAIMRGFNQPQHF. The CDR3 DNA sequence: TGTGCCATCATGCGGGGATTCAATCAGCCCCAGCATTTT.

V gene TRBV27 combines with J gene TRBJ1-4, with D perhaps TRBD1 (6 bases). This CDR3 region has 17 residues. The germline V gene has CDR1 MNHEY and CDR2 SMNVEV (reference sequence). V dropped 3 bases and J dropped 1 base, with 15 bases sitting between them. The DNA of the CDR3 is TGTGCCAGCAGTTTCAAACAGGGAGTAGGAACTAATGAAAAACTGTTTTTT. Encoded protein: CASSFKQGVGTNEKLFF.

V usage is TRBV21-1 and J usage is TRBJ2-1; TRBD2, the table's D call, was not compared with the DNA. TRBV21-1 corresponds to a pseudogene. The CDR3 contains 16 residues. The CDR3 nucleotides read TGTGCCAGCAGCAAACCCCTGCGACTTATAGACAATGAGCAGTTCTTC. It is translated as CASSKPLRLIDNEQFF.

This clone was detected once. Here the CDR3 DNA reads TGTGCCAGCGGGTCCTCCGGACAGGCACCCTACGAGCAGTACTTC. Translation: CASGSSGQAPYEQYF. The genes are TRBV28 and TRBJ2-7, with 7 bases lining up with TRBD1. The V gene's germline CDR1 is MDHEN and CDR2 SYDVKM. After removal of 8 bases from V and 2 bases from J, the junction contained 12 bases not matched to a gene. The CDR3 runs 15 residues.

V and J are TRBV7-2 and TRBJ1-1; D gene ambiguous. Germline V gene sequence: CDR1 SGHTA, CDR2 FQGNSA. V lost 2 bases and J lost 4, with 8 bases in between. CDR3 size: 13 residues. CDR3 DNA: TGTGCCAGCAGCTTACAAATTGGCACTGAAGCTTTCTTT. Protein product: CASSLQIGTEAFF.

The CDR3 loop is CASSGPTLYEQYF. Written as DNA, the CDR3 is TGTGCCAGCAGTGGACCTACTCTCTACGAGCAGTACTTC. The genes are TRBV6-1 and TRBJ2-7; D gene uncertain. Trimming pared 4 bases from V and 3 bases from J, leaving 10 bases between. Germline CDR1 MNHNS, CDR2 SASEGT. The CDR3 has 13 amino acids.

This clone was seen only a few times. The J gene is TRBJ1-1, the V gene TRBV4-1, with D possibly being TRBD1 (5 bases). Germline-derived CDR1 and CDR2 are MGHRA and YSYEKL. The CDR3 covers 14 residues. V was shortened by 1 base and J by 3 bases, with 9 bases between the two germline ends. The CDR3 spells CASSQAPGHTEAFF. The CDR3 DNA reads TGCGCCAGCAGCCAAGCACCGGGGCACACTGAAGCTTTCTTT.

The chain joins TRBV5-8 to TRBJ1-5; D remains unclear. The CDR3 covers 16 residues. Germline V lookup: CDR1 SGHTS, CDR2 YDEGEE. The V end lost 1 base, the J end lost 2 bases, and 13 bases lay between the germline ends. CDR3: CASSLFSFEGNQPQHF. The DNA for the CDR3 is TGTGCCAGCAGCTTGTTTTCCTTTGAGGGCAATCAGCCCCAGCATTTT. The whole variable domain, remainder taken from reference TRBV5-8 and TRBJ1-5, is EAGVTQSPTHLIKTRGQQATLRCSPISGHTSVYWYQQALGLGLQFLLWYDEGEERNRGNFPPRFSGRQFPNYSSELNVNALELEDSALYLCASSLFSFEGNQPQHFGDGTRLSIL.

This clone was detected a few times. The genes are TRBV19 and TRBJ1-1, with D possibly being TRBD1 (6 bases). Germline-derived CDR1 and CDR2 are LNHDA and SQIVND (reference sequence). There are 14 residues in the CDR3. The V and J ends lost 6 bases and 0 bases respectively, with 11 bases between them. The DNA for the CDR3 is TGTGCCAGTAGATTCACAGGGATGAACACTGAAGCTTTCTTT. This encodes CASRFTGMNTEAFF.

This clone was counted a single time. The J gene is TRBJ2-7, the V gene TRBV6-1, with TRBD2 matching 13 bases. V gave up 4 bases and J gave up 5 bases; unmatched junction bases: 5. Germline V gene data show CDR1 as MNHNS and CDR2 as SASEGT. The CDR3 length is 15 residues. In nucleotides, the CDR3 is TGTGCCAGCAGTGGGCGACTAGCGGGGGGTAACGAGCAGTACTTC. Protein sequence: CASSGRLAGGNEQYF.

The rearrangement links TRBV19 to TRBJ2-7, with 9 bases identical to TRBD1. The CDR3 sequence is 17 residues long. Germline V gene sequence: CDR1 LNHDA, CDR2 SQIVND (reference sequence). With 0 bases clipped from V and 2 bases from J, the junction kept 8 bases outside the gene matches. The CDR3 reads CASSIEDRGAYPYEQYF. The CDR3 DNA reads as TGTGCCAGTAGTATAGAGGACAGGGGCGCCTACCCCTACGAGCAGTACTTC. Together with reference TRBV19 and TRBJ2-7, the CDR3 gives the full variable domain: DGGITQSPKYLFRKEGQNVTLSCEQNLNHDAMYWYRQDPGQGLRLIYYSQIVNDFQKGDIAEGYSVSREKKESFPLTVTSAQKNPTAFYLCASSIEDRGAYPYEQYFGPGTRLTVT.

J is TRBJ1-3 and V is TRBV19; perhaps TRBD1 as D (5 bases). The CDR3 is 15 amino acids. Germline V lookup: CDR1 LNHDA, CDR2 SQIVND (reference sequence). V lost 9 bases, J lost 2 bases, and 17 bases lay in between. CDR3 sequence (DNA): TGTGCCAGCTGGCCGGGGCTGGGGGCTGGAAACACCATATATTTT. It codes for CASWPGLGAGNTIYF.